The rows below give T cell receptor beta chains drawn from one sample of a study of CD8+ T cells in alopecia areata. Clones were sequenced by immunoSEQ multiplex PCR, and TCRdb holds only the in-frame ones, with some missing. This sample carries around 290,000 clones, 58% of them seen once, and the ten largest clones take about 1.8%. The input for sequencing was CD4+ T cells sorted from blood, taken at week 24, from a patient treated with tofacitinib. These receptors originate from a human donor with alopecia areata. Each CDR3 is given with its conserved first and last residue. A D gene is named only where the DNA matches it firmly. A clone size is listed for some rows: how often the clone was seen (once, few, many), or a class if it is expanded.

cdr3_nt: TGCGCCAGCAGCCAAGTACTAGCGAAACTTGAGACCCAGTACTTC; cdr3_aa: CASSQVLAKLETQYF; d_call: TRBD2; j_call: TRBJ2-5; clone_size: NA; v_call: TRBV4-3
cdr3_nt: TGTGCCAGCAGCCCTACAAGGTTACGGGGCACAGATACGCAGTATTTT; cdr3_aa: CASSPTRLRGTDTQYF; d_call: NA; j_call: TRBJ2-3; clone_size: NA; v_call: TRBV11-2
cdr3_nt: TGTGCCAGCAGTGCACTAGCGGGGGGCCGCACAGATACGCAGTATTTT; cdr3_aa: CASSALAGGRTDTQYF; d_call: TRBD2; j_call: TRBJ2-3; clone_size: NA; v_call: TRBV6-6
cdr3_nt: TGTGCCAGCAGGGACAGGGTCGACGAGCAGTACTTC; cdr3_aa: CASRDRVDEQYF; d_call: TRBD1; j_call: TRBJ2-7; clone_size: NA; v_call: TRBV27
cdr3_nt: TGTGCCAGCAGCCGCGGACTAGCGGGGCAAGATACGCAGTATTTT; cdr3_aa: CASSRGLAGQDTQYF; d_call: TRBD2; j_call: TRBJ2-3; clone_size: NA; v_call: TRBV6-1
cdr3_nt: TGTGCCAGCAGTTTTCGGCAGGCCTCCTATAATTCACCCCTCCACTTT; cdr3_aa: CASSFRQASYNSPLHF; d_call: NA; j_call: TRBJ1-6; clone_size: NA; v_call: TRBV27
cdr3_nt: TGTGCCAACTCTCTGGGACAGGGGAAGAATTCACCCCTCCACTTT; cdr3_aa: CANSLGQGKNSPLHF; d_call: TRBD1; j_call: TRBJ1-6; clone_size: few; v_call: TRBV28
cdr3_nt: TGTGCCAGCAGTCCCCGGACAGCGAGCTTCATATACAATGAGCAGTTCTTC; cdr3_aa: CASSPRTASFIYNEQFF; d_call: NA; j_call: TRBJ2-1; clone_size: few; v_call: TRBV27
cdr3_nt: TGTGCCAGCAGTCAAGGCCTAGAGACCCAGTACTTC; cdr3_aa: CASSQGLETQYF; d_call: NA; j_call: TRBJ2-5; clone_size: NA; v_call: TRBV2
cdr3_nt: TGTGCCAGCAGACCAACGACGGAGAATAATTCACCCCTCCACTTT; cdr3_aa: CASRPTTENNSPLHF; d_call: NA; j_call: TRBJ1-6; clone_size: NA; v_call: TRBV9
cdr3_nt: TGTGCCAGCAGTGTGGTCAGGGGGCACTCACCCCTCCACTTT; cdr3_aa: CASSVVRGHSPLHF; d_call: TRBD1; j_call: TRBJ1-6; clone_size: NA; v_call: TRBV2
cdr3_nt: TGCGCCAGCAGCCAAGAGGGGGCAAATCAGCCCCAGCATTTT; cdr3_aa: CASSQEGANQPQHF; d_call: NA; j_call: TRBJ1-5; clone_size: NA; v_call: TRBV4-1
cdr3_nt: TGTGCCAGCAGCTTAGGCCCTAGGGACAGGGGACGAGAGACCCAGTACTTC; cdr3_aa: CASSLGPRDRGRETQYF; d_call: TRBD1; j_call: TRBJ2-5; clone_size: NA; v_call: TRBV7-2
cdr3_nt: TGTGCCAGCAGCTTAGTCAGTCCCTACGAGCAGTACTTC; cdr3_aa: CASSLVSPYEQYF; d_call: NA; j_call: TRBJ2-7; clone_size: NA; v_call: TRBV7-9
cdr3_nt: TGCGCCAGCAGCCAAGATAGCGAGGAGACCCAGTACTTC; cdr3_aa: CASSQDSEETQYF; d_call: NA; j_call: TRBJ2-5; clone_size: NA; v_call: TRBV4-1
cdr3_nt: TGTGCCAGCAGCTTAGGACAGGATTACGAGCAGTACTTC; cdr3_aa: CASSLGQDYEQYF; d_call: NA; j_call: TRBJ2-7; clone_size: few; v_call: TRBV11-2
cdr3_nt: TGTGCCAGCGGAGGGCAGTTCTCTGGGGCCAACGTCCTGACTTTC; cdr3_aa: CASGGQFSGANVLTF; d_call: NA; j_call: TRBJ2-6; clone_size: few; v_call: TRBV27
cdr3_nt: TGTGCCAGCAGCGGAGAGGGACAGGGGGCAGAGACCCAGTACTTC; cdr3_aa: CASSGEGQGAETQYF; d_call: TRBD1; j_call: TRBJ2-5; clone_size: once; v_call: TRBV9
cdr3_nt: TGTGCCAGCAGCCAAGGCATGACAGGAGAGGAGCTGTTTTTT; cdr3_aa: CASSQGMTGEELFF; d_call: NA; j_call: TRBJ2-2; clone_size: NA; v_call: TRBV14
cdr3_nt: TGTGCTAGCAGCTTGGGACAGGGCAATGAGCAGTTCTTC; cdr3_aa: CASSLGQGNEQFF; d_call: TRBD1; j_call: TRBJ2-1; clone_size: NA; v_call: TRBV7-7
cdr3_nt: TGTGCCAGCAGTGAGGGGACAGGGACAGATACGCAGTATTTT; cdr3_aa: CASSEGTGTDTQYF; d_call: TRBD1; j_call: TRBJ2-3; clone_size: NA; v_call: TRBV25-1
cdr3_nt: TGTGCCAGCTCCCGCCCATCGGGCAACGGATCACCCCTCCACTTT; cdr3_aa: CASSRPSGNGSPLHF; d_call: NA; j_call: TRBJ1-6; clone_size: NA; v_call: TRBV28
cdr3_nt: TGCGCCAGCAGCCGCATGGCAGGAAGGGACTATGGCTACACCTTC; cdr3_aa: CASSRMAGRDYGYTF; d_call: NA; j_call: TRBJ1-2; clone_size: NA; v_call: TRBV4-1
cdr3_nt: TGCGCCAGCAGCTTGTCCGGGACTAGCGGCGAGCAGTACTTC; cdr3_aa: CASSLSGTSGEQYF; d_call: TRBD2; j_call: TRBJ2-7; clone_size: NA; v_call: TRBV5-1
cdr3_nt: TGTGCCAGCAGCTTGGCCGAAGGGTTTAATTCACCCCTCCACTTT; cdr3_aa: CASSLAEGFNSPLHF; d_call: NA; j_call: TRBJ1-6; clone_size: NA; v_call: TRBV5-4
cdr3_nt: TGTGCCAGCAAGTTAGCGGGGGCAGGACAAGAGACCCAGTACTTC; cdr3_aa: CASKLAGAGQETQYF; d_call: TRBD2; j_call: TRBJ2-5; clone_size: NA; v_call: TRBV28
cdr3_nt: TGTGCCAGCAGCGTAGAGGGGACAGCAAAACTGTTTTTT; cdr3_aa: CASSVEGTAKLFF; d_call: TRBD1; j_call: TRBJ1-4; clone_size: NA; v_call: TRBV9
cdr3_nt: TGTGCCAGCAGTGTGACAGGGGGCGCAGCAGATACGCAGTATTTT; cdr3_aa: CASSVTGGAADTQYF; d_call: TRBD1; j_call: TRBJ2-3; clone_size: NA; v_call: TRBV7-9
cdr3_nt: TGTGCCTGGACAAGAAGCGGTGAGGAGACCCAGTACTTC; cdr3_aa: CAWTRSGEETQYF; d_call: NA; j_call: TRBJ2-5; clone_size: few; v_call: TRBV30
cdr3_nt: TGCGCCAGCAGCCAAGATAGGGGGGGAAGCAATCAGCCCCAGCATTTT; cdr3_aa: CASSQDRGGSNQPQHF; d_call: NA; j_call: TRBJ1-5; clone_size: NA; v_call: TRBV4-1
cdr3_nt: TGCAGCGTAGGGGGCAAACATTCCTACGAGCAGTACTTC; cdr3_aa: CSVGGKHSYEQYF; d_call: TRBD1; j_call: TRBJ2-7; clone_size: NA; v_call: TRBV29-1
cdr3_nt: TGCAGCGTTGATGGGGCGAATGAGCAGTTCTTC; cdr3_aa: CSVDGANEQFF; d_call: NA; j_call: TRBJ2-1; clone_size: NA; v_call: TRBV29-1
cdr3_nt: TGTGCCAGCAGGAAAGCCGGGACCGCCGACGAGCAGTACTTC; cdr3_aa: CASRKAGTADEQYF; d_call: NA; j_call: TRBJ2-7; clone_size: NA; v_call: TRBV6-6
cdr3_nt: TGTGCCAGCAGCTTAGCTGCCGTCATGAACTCTGGAAACACCATATATTTT; cdr3_aa: CASSLAAVMNSGNTIYF; d_call: NA; j_call: TRBJ1-3; clone_size: few; v_call: TRBV7-2
cdr3_nt: TGTGCCAGCAGTTTTTCGACAAGCCGGTATAATTCACCCCTCCACTTT; cdr3_aa: CASSFSTSRYNSPLHF; d_call: NA; j_call: TRBJ1-6; clone_size: NA; v_call: TRBV27
cdr3_nt: TGCAGCGTTGAAAGCGGGGGGCCCAATGAGCAGTTCTTC; cdr3_aa: CSVESGGPNEQFF; d_call: TRBD2; j_call: TRBJ2-1; clone_size: few; v_call: TRBV29-1
cdr3_nt: TGTGCCAGCAGTTACACGCAGGGGAGCAATCAGCCCCAGCATTTT; cdr3_aa: CASSYTQGSNQPQHF; d_call: NA; j_call: TRBJ1-5; clone_size: NA; v_call: TRBV6-5
cdr3_nt: TGTGCCAGCAGCTTGGAGCAGGGCCCCTGGGCCAACGTCCTGACTTTC; cdr3_aa: CASSLEQGPWANVLTF; d_call: NA; j_call: TRBJ2-6; clone_size: few; v_call: TRBV5-8
cdr3_nt: TGTGCCAGCAGCCGCGGTCCACTTACTGGCTACACCTTC; cdr3_aa: CASSRGPLTGYTF; d_call: NA; j_call: TRBJ1-2; clone_size: NA; v_call: TRBV7-2
cdr3_nt: TGCAGCGTTGTTGACCTGAACACTGAAGCTTTCTTT; cdr3_aa: CSVVDLNTEAFF; d_call: NA; j_call: TRBJ1-1; clone_size: NA; v_call: TRBV29-1
cdr3_nt: TGTGCCTGGAGTGTAGGAAGACGGGACATTTCACCCCTCCACTTT; cdr3_aa: CAWSVGRRDISPLHF; d_call: NA; j_call: TRBJ1-6; clone_size: NA; v_call: TRBV30
cdr3_nt: TGTGCCAGCAGCTTAGTCGGATCCCTTGGGGATGAGCAGTTCTTC; cdr3_aa: CASSLVGSLGDEQFF; d_call: NA; j_call: TRBJ2-1; clone_size: NA; v_call: TRBV5-6
cdr3_nt: TGTGCCAGCAAGCAGGGGGGCCGGGTAACATGGGATACGCAGTATTTT; cdr3_aa: CASKQGGRVTWDTQYF; d_call: NA; j_call: TRBJ2-3; clone_size: NA; v_call: TRBV27
cdr3_nt: TGTGCCAGCACCAGGACAGTCCAAGAGACCCAGTACTTC; cdr3_aa: CASTRTVQETQYF; d_call: NA; j_call: TRBJ2-5; clone_size: NA; v_call: TRBV6-6
cdr3_nt: TGTGCCACCAGCAGAGACCGGGACGGCAAGGGTGAGCAGTTCTTC; cdr3_aa: CATSRDRDGKGEQFF; d_call: NA; j_call: TRBJ2-1; clone_size: NA; v_call: TRBV15
cdr3_nt: TGCAGCGCCAAACAGGGTACCTACGAGCAGTACTTC; cdr3_aa: CSAKQGTYEQYF; d_call: NA; j_call: TRBJ2-7; clone_size: NA; v_call: TRBV29-1
cdr3_nt: TGCAGCGTTGAACGACAGCCGAACACTGAAGCTTTCTTT; cdr3_aa: CSVERQPNTEAFF; d_call: NA; j_call: TRBJ1-1; clone_size: once; v_call: TRBV29-1
cdr3_nt: TGTGCCAGCAGCTGGGGACTAGCGGTTACTAATGAGCAGTTCTTC; cdr3_aa: CASSWGLAVTNEQFF; d_call: TRBD2; j_call: TRBJ2-1; clone_size: NA; v_call: TRBV5-4
cdr3_nt: TGTGCCAGCAGCTCTAGTGGCAGTCTGTACCAAGAGACCCAGTACTTC; cdr3_aa: CASSSSGSLYQETQYF; d_call: NA; j_call: TRBJ2-5; clone_size: NA; v_call: TRBV11-2
cdr3_nt: TGTGCCTGGAGCGGACAGGGGGCAAACGAGCAGTACTTC; cdr3_aa: CAWSGQGANEQYF; d_call: TRBD1; j_call: TRBJ2-7; clone_size: NA; v_call: TRBV30
cdr3_nt: TGCGCCAGCAGGCCGGGACCGCCGTACAATGAGCAGTTCTTC; cdr3_aa: CASRPGPPYNEQFF; d_call: NA; j_call: TRBJ2-1; clone_size: NA; v_call: TRBV5-1
cdr3_nt: TGTGCCAGCAGCACAGGACAGGGCGGCGAAAAACTGTTTTTT; cdr3_aa: CASSTGQGGEKLFF; d_call: TRBD1; j_call: TRBJ1-4; clone_size: NA; v_call: TRBV9
cdr3_nt: TGTGCCAGCAGCGTAGCGGCGGGGCCCATTCCGCGTGGGGCCAACGTCCTGACTTTC; cdr3_aa: CASSVAAGPIPRGANVLTF; d_call: NA; j_call: TRBJ2-6; clone_size: NA; v_call: TRBV9